This T cell receptor beta chain was obtained from a study of blood T cells in healthy people across ages. The CDR3 has 15 amino acids. CDR1 is SGHRS and CDR2 is YFSETQ in the germline V gene. V shed 0 bases, J shed 3 bases, and the junction held 4 bases outside the gene matches. A second PCR of 7 to 11 cycles used a sample-barcoded 5' primer and a J-beta primer mix. TCRdb redid the calling of the 5' RACE reads with MiXCR, one entry per CDR3 protein. Of about 540,000 distinct CDR3 sequences listed, 24% are singletons. This clonotype has ten or more counts. PBMCs numbering at least 6 million were isolated per sample. The same data also went into a second study, on T cells of mothers and their children. That study adds: In each mother, TCR beta CDR3 reads exceeded 8.5 million; in each child, they numbered a few million.

The rearrangement uses TRBV5-1 and TRBJ2-7; TRBD1 matches at 9 bases. Sequenced input: blood. The source is a boy between 10 and 17 years old in good health. This chain's CDR3 is CASSLAGTGNYEQYF. The CDR3 DNA reads TGCGCCAGCAGCTTGGCCGGGACAGGGAACTACGAGCAGTACTTC.